These T cell receptor beta chains were read from a single sample in a study of T cell responses to AZD1222 COVID-19 vaccine. Repertoires were generated with immunoSEQ multiplex PCR, while TCRdb's copy carries only in-frame clones and drops some. The sample lists approximately 14,000 clones; about 80% were seen once. Sequencing was performed on peripheral blood, taken 28 days after the second AZD1222 dose. Receptors were obtained from an adult who received the AZD1222 COVID-19 vaccine. The CDR3 runs from the conserved cysteine through the conserved F or W. D genes are given only for firm matches. Clone size is stated in some rows and not others, as once, few, many or a class when expanded.

D gene: TRBD2; V gene: TRBV6-5; CDR3 length: 14; J gene: TRBJ2-7; clone size: .; CDR3 DNA: TGTGCCAGCAGCACTAGCGGGGGCTTAAGCGAGCAGTACTTC; CDR3 protein: CASSTSGGLSEQYF
D gene: .; V gene: TRBV2; CDR3 length: 14; J gene: TRBJ1-6; clone size: .; CDR3 DNA: TGTGCCAGCGGCCGCGGGACGTCGTCGGCACCCCTCCACTTT; CDR3 protein: CASGRGTSSAPLHF
D gene: .; V gene: TRBV9; CDR3 length: 13; J gene: TRBJ1-6; clone size: .; CDR3 DNA: TGTGCCAGCAGCGTAGATAGGGGTTCACCCCTCCACTTT; CDR3 protein: CASSVDRGSPLHF
D gene: .; V gene: TRBV15; CDR3 length: 13; J gene: TRBJ2-7; clone size: .; CDR3 DNA: TGTGCCACCAGCACCGGAACCATCTACGAGCAGTACTTC; CDR3 protein: CATSTGTIYEQYF
D gene: .; V gene: TRBV5-4; CDR3 length: 14; J gene: TRBJ1-1; clone size: .; CDR3 DNA: TGTGCCAGCAGCTTGTGGGGCCCGAACACTGAAGCTTTCTTT; CDR3 protein: CASSLWGPNTEAFF
D gene: .; V gene: TRBV12-3/TRBV12-4; CDR3 length: 12; J gene: TRBJ1-3; clone size: .; CDR3 DNA: TGTGCCAGCAGTTTTACAGGAAACACCATATATTTT; CDR3 protein: CASSFTGNTIYF
D gene: .; V gene: TRBV5-4; CDR3 length: 14; J gene: TRBJ1-1; clone size: .; CDR3 DNA: TGTGCCAGCAGCTTGGGGCTGACGGACACTGAAGCTTTCTTT; CDR3 protein: CASSLGLTDTEAFF
D gene: .; V gene: TRBV5-1; CDR3 length: 16; J gene: TRBJ1-1; clone size: .; CDR3 DNA: TGCGCCAGCAGCTTGGACACAGGAATAATGAACACTGAAGCTTTCTTT; CDR3 protein: CASSLDTGIMNTEAFF
D gene: TRBD1; V gene: TRBV4-1; CDR3 length: 15; J gene: TRBJ1-6; clone size: .; CDR3 DNA: TGCGCCAGCAGCCAAGGTCTCCAGGGGGCTTCACCCCTCCACTTT; CDR3 protein: CASSQGLQGASPLHF
D gene: .; V gene: TRBV5-4; CDR3 length: 16; J gene: TRBJ2-3; clone size: once; CDR3 DNA: TGTGCCAGCAGCTTGTTAACTAGCCCTAGCACAGATACGCAGTATTTT; CDR3 protein: CASSLLTSPSTDTQYF
D gene: .; V gene: TRBV10-3; CDR3 length: 13; J gene: TRBJ1-2; clone size: .; CDR3 DNA: TGTGCCATCAGTGAGTCTGGGGGAGATGGCTACACCTTC; CDR3 protein: CAISESGGDGYTF
D gene: TRBD1; V gene: TRBV24-1; CDR3 length: 14; J gene: TRBJ1-2; clone size: .; CDR3 DNA: TGTGCCACCAGTGATGGGGACAGGGGATACGGCTACACCTTC; CDR3 protein: CATSDGDRGYGYTF
D gene: .; V gene: TRBV19; CDR3 length: 13; J gene: TRBJ1-1; clone size: .; CDR3 DNA: TGTGCCAGTAGTTCAACTTTGAACACTGAAGCTTTCTTT; CDR3 protein: CASSSTLNTEAFF
D gene: TRBD2; V gene: TRBV6-5; CDR3 length: 14; J gene: TRBJ2-5; clone size: .; CDR3 DNA: TGTGCCAGCAGTTACAACGGGAGGCGTGAGACCCAGTACTTC; CDR3 protein: CASSYNGRRETQYF
D gene: .; V gene: TRBV7-2; CDR3 length: 13; J gene: TRBJ2-1; clone size: .; CDR3 DNA: TGTGCCAGCAGCCCTGGACAGAACAATGAGCAGTTCTTC; CDR3 protein: CASSPGQNNEQFF
D gene: .; V gene: TRBV19; CDR3 length: 12; J gene: TRBJ1-2; clone size: .; CDR3 DNA: TGTGCCAGTAGTATGAGGGGCTATGGCTACACCTTC; CDR3 protein: CASSMRGYGYTF
D gene: TRBD1; V gene: TRBV5-1; CDR3 length: 14; J gene: TRBJ2-7; clone size: .; CDR3 DNA: TGCGCCAGCAGCCCCGGGACAGGGGGGAACGAGCAGTACTTC; CDR3 protein: CASSPGTGGNEQYF
D gene: .; V gene: TRBV2; CDR3 length: 13; J gene: TRBJ1-1; clone size: few; CDR3 DNA: TGTGCCAGCAACGAGGGGCTGAACACTGAAGCTTTCTTT; CDR3 protein: CASNEGLNTEAFF
D gene: .; V gene: TRBV6-5; CDR3 length: 14; J gene: TRBJ1-6; clone size: .; CDR3 DNA: TGTGCCAGCAGTTACCTGGAGAATAATTCACCCCTCCACTTT; CDR3 protein: CASSYLENNSPLHF
D gene: TRBD1; V gene: TRBV10-3; CDR3 length: 15; J gene: TRBJ1-2; clone size: .; CDR3 DNA: TGTGCCATCAGTAAGGGACAGGGGAGTGTCTATGGCTACACCTTC; CDR3 protein: CAISKGQGSVYGYTF
D gene: .; V gene: TRBV7-2; CDR3 length: 14; J gene: TRBJ2-7; clone size: .; CDR3 DNA: TGTGCCAGCAGCTTATTACAGGAGTCCTACGAGCAGTACTTC; CDR3 protein: CASSLLQESYEQYF
D gene: TRBD2; V gene: TRBV27; CDR3 length: 16; J gene: TRBJ2-1; clone size: few; CDR3 DNA: TGTGCCAGCAGTCAGGGACTAGCGGGAGGGCTGGGGGAGCAGTTCTTC; CDR3 protein: CASSQGLAGGLGEQFF
D gene: .; V gene: TRBV7-8; CDR3 length: 13; J gene: TRBJ1-2; clone size: .; CDR3 DNA: TGTGCCAGCAGCTTGCAGGCGGACTATGGCTACACCTTC; CDR3 protein: CASSLQADYGYTF
D gene: TRBD1; V gene: TRBV7-2; CDR3 length: 16; J gene: TRBJ2-3; clone size: .; CDR3 DNA: TGTGCCAGCAGCTTACCCGGGACAGGGGGCTCAGATACGCAGTATTTT; CDR3 protein: CASSLPGTGGSDTQYF